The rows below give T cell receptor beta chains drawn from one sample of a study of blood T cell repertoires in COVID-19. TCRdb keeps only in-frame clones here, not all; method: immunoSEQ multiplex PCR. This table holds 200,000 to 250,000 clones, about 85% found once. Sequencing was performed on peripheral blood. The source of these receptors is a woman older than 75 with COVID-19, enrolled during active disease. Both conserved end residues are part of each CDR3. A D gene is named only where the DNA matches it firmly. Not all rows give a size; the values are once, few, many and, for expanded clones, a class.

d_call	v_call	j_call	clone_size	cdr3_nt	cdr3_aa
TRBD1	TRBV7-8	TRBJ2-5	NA	TGTGCCAGCAGCCGCGGACAGGGGGCCTTGGAGACCCAGTACTTC	CASSRGQGALETQYF
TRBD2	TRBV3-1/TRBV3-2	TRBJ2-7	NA	TGTGCCAGCAGTTCGGGAGGTTGGGAGCAGTACTTC	CASSSGGWEQYF
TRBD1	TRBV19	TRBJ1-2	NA	TGTGCCGCTGGGGACAGGGGAACCTATGGCTACACCTTC	CAAGDRGTYGYTF
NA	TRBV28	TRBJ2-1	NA	TGTGCCAGCAGTTTAAATGCGGGGGCCGCCCCGGTAGGCGTGCAGTTCTTC	CASSLNAGAAPVGVQFF
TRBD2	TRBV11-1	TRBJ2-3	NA	TGTGCCAGCAGCTTTCGGACTAGCGGTAGCACAGATACGCAGTATTTT	CASSFRTSGSTDTQYF
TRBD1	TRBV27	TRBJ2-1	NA	TGTGCCAGCAGTTCTCCACCCCCCAAGGGGGCTGAGCAGTTCTTC	CASSSPPPKGAEQFF
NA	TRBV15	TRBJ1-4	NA	TGTGCCACCAGCACGGGACACCCGGAAAAACTGTTTTTT	CATSTGHPEKLFF
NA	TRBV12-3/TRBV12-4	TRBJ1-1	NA	TGTGCCAGCAGTGACCGACTTAGAACTGAAGCTTTCTTT	CASSDRLRTEAFF
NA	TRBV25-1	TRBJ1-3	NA	TGTGCCAGCAGTCGGGGGGCTGGAAACACCATATATTTT	CASSRGAGNTIYF
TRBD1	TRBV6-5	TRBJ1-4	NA	TGTGCCAGCAGTAGAGGGACAGGGGATGAAAAACTGTTTTTT	CASSRGTGDEKLFF
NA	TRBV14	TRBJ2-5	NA	TGTGCCAGCAGCCAGCACCGCTCGGCCGGGGGAGGAGAGACCCAGTACTTC	CASSQHRSAGGGETQYF
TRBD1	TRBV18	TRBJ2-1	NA	TGTGCCAGCTCACCGCGGACAGGGGATGAGCAGTTCTTC	CASSPRTGDEQFF
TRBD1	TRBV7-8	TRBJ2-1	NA	TGTGCCAGCAGCTTAGCCGGGACAGGGGCCTACAATGAGCAGTTCTTC	CASSLAGTGAYNEQFF
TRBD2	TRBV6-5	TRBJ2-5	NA	TGTGCCAGCAGTTACTCTAGCGGGGGCGGAGAGACCCAGTACTTC	CASSYSSGGGETQYF
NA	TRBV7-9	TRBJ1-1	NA	TGTGCCAGCAGCGGGTACTATGAAGCTTTCTTT	CASSGYYEAFF
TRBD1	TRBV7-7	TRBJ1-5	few	TGTGCCAGCAGCAAAGACAGGGTGGGTGGTAAACATCAGCCCCAGCATTTT	CASSKDRVGGKHQPQHF
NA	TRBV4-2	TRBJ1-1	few	TGTGCCAGCAGCCGACCGGGGGGGAACACTGAAGCTTTCTTT	CASSRPGGNTEAFF
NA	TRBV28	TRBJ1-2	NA	TGTGCCAGCAGTTTAACACAGGAAGGCTACACCTTC	CASSLTQEGYTF
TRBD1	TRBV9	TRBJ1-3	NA	TGTGCCAGCAGCCCTTGGACAGGGAGGTCTGGAAACACCATATATTTT	CASSPWTGRSGNTIYF
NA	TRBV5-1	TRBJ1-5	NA	TGCGCCAGCAGCCCGGAGGGGGGGAGCAATCAGCCCCAGCATTTT	CASSPEGGSNQPQHF
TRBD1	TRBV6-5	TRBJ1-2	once	TGTGCCAGCAGTTACTACAGTCCGGGACAGGGATATGGCTACACCTTC	CASSYYSPGQGYGYTF
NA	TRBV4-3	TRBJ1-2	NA	TGCGCCAGCAGCCAAGATCGACAAGCCTTCTATGGCTACACCTTC	CASSQDRQAFYGYTF
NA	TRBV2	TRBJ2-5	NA	TGTGCCAGCACTCAACGGGGGACCAAGGAGACCCAGTACTTC	CASTQRGTKETQYF
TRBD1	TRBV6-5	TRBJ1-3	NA	TGTGCCAGCAGGACATCACACAGGGGAGGAAACACCATATATTTT	CASRTSHRGGNTIYF
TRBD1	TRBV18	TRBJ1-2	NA	TGTGCCAGCTCACCACCCCCGACAGGGATTTATGGCTACACCTTC	CASSPPPTGIYGYTF
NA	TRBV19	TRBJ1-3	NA	TGTGCCAGTATCGGCAGGGCACTTTTCTCTGGAAACACCATATATTTT	CASIGRALFSGNTIYF
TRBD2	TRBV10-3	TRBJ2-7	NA	TGTGCCATCAGTGACCCGAAGGGAGGGAGGGATCAGCAGTACTTC	CAISDPKGGRDQQYF
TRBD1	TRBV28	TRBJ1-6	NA	TGTGCCAGCAGTGGGGGCAGGGGGCGAGGTTCACCCCTCCACTTT	CASSGGRGRGSPLHF
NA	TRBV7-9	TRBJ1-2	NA	TGTGCCAGCAGCTCGCTGCAGGGGACCTATGGCTACACCTTC	CASSSLQGTYGYTF
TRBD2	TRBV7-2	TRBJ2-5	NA	TGTGCCAGCAGCCAGAGGACTAGCGGGGAGGGGACCCAGTACTTC	CASSQRTSGEGTQYF
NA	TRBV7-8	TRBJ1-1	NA	TGTGCCAGCAGCACAAACAGGGCCCTGAACACTGAAGCTTTCTTT	CASSTNRALNTEAFF
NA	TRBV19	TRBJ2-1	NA	TGTGCCAGTAGTACACGACTAGGGAGCTCCTACAATGAGCAGTTCTTC	CASSTRLGSSYNEQFF
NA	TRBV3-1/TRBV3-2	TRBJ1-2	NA	TGTGCCAGCAGCCAAGATCTTTCAGGGTCTCGAGGCTACACCTTC	CASSQDLSGSRGYTF
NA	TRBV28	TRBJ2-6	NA	TGTGCCAGCAGCCGACCAGGGTCTGGGGCCAACGTCCTGACTTTC	CASSRPGSGANVLTF
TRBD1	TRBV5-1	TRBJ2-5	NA	TGCGCCAGCAGCCTGGGACAGGGGGCTGAGACCCAGTACTTC	CASSLGQGAETQYF
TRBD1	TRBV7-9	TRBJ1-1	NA	TGTGCCAGCAGCTTAGGGGGACAGGGTACAGCTTTCTTT	CASSLGGQGTAFF
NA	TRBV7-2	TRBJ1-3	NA	TGTGCCAGCAGCCCGACACTCTCTGGAAACACCATATATTTT	CASSPTLSGNTIYF
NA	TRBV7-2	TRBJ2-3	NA	TGTGCCAGCAGCTACGGGGGGCCGGCAGATACGCAGTATTTT	CASSYGGPADTQYF
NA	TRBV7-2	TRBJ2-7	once	TGTGCCAGCAGCTTGGAGGTTTCCTACGAGCAGTACTTC	CASSLEVSYEQYF
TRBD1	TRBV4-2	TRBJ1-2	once	TGTGCCAGCAGCCGCGACAGGGTCGGCTACACCTTC	CASSRDRVGYTF
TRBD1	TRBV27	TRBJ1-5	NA	TGTGCCAGCAGTTTAGGACAGGGCAACAATCAGCCCCAGCATTTT	CASSLGQGNNQPQHF
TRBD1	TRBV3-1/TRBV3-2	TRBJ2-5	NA	TGTGCCAGCAGCCAACTAGGGGGCGGTGAGACCCAGTACTTC	CASSQLGGGETQYF
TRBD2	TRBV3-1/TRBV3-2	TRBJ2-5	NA	TGTGCCAGCAGCCGTAGGACTAGCGGGGAGCAAGAGACCCAGTACTTC	CASSRRTSGEQETQYF
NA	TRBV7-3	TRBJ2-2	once	TGTGCCAGCAGCTTAACGTCGGGAACCGGGGAGCTGTTTTTT	CASSLTSGTGELFF
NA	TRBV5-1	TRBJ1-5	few	TGCGCCAGCAGCTTGGACGGGGGGAACCAGCCCCAGCATTTT	CASSLDGGNQPQHF
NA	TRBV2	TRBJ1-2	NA	TGTGCCGGCGCGGTCTTAACCGACGGCGTCGGTGGCTACACCTTC	CAGAVLTDGVGGYTF
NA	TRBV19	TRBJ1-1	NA	TGTGCCAGTAGTATGGGATCCCAGGGGTTCACTGAAGCTTTCTTT	CASSMGSQGFTEAFF
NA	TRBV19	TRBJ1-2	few	TGTGCCAGTAGTAAAACAGGGACACTAAACTATGGCTACACCTTC	CASSKTGTLNYGYTF
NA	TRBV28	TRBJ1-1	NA	TGTGCCAGCAGTTTATCAGGGGCCGGGGGGACTGAAGCTTTCTTT	CASSLSGAGGTEAFF
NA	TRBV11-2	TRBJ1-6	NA	TGTGCCAGCAGTCTACTCGGTACAGGCTATAATTCACCCCTCCACTTT	CASSLLGTGYNSPLHF
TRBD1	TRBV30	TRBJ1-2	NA	TGTGCCTGGCTTGGGGACAGGGGGCTTTTTGGCTACACCTTC	CAWLGDRGLFGYTF
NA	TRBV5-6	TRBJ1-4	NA	TGTGCCAGCAGCTTGCACAGTGATCCAACTAATGAAAAACTGTTTTTT	CASSLHSDPTNEKLFF
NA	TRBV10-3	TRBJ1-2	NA	TGTGCCATCACGGCAGGAAGCTTATCACCGTTCTATGGCTACACCTTC	CAITAGSLSPFYGYTF
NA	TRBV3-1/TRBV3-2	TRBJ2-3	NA	TGTGCCAGCAGCCTTGCCCTAGCAACAGATACGCAGTATTTT	CASSLALATDTQYF
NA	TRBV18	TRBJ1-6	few	TGTGCCAGCTCACCGGTGGGGGCGCGACAAAATAATTCACCCCTCCACTTT	CASSPVGARQNNSPLHF
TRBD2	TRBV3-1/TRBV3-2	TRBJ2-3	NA	TGTGCCAGCAGCCAGAACGGGGGGGCCGGAGATACGCAGTATTTT	CASSQNGGAGDTQYF
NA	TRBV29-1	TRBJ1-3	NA	TGCAGCGTTGAGGGGCGGTCTGGAAACACCATATATTTT	CSVEGRSGNTIYF
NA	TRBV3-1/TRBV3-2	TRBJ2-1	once	TGTGCCAGCAGCCAATTGGGGCAACGGGGGTCCTACAATGAGCAGTTCTTC	CASSQLGQRGSYNEQFF
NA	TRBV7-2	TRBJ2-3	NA	TGTGCCAGCAGCTACTTCGGACAGACTAGCACAGATACGCAGTATTTT	CASSYFGQTSTDTQYF
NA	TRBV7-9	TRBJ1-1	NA	TGTGCCAGCAGCAGGACAGACAACACTGAAGCTTTCTTT	CASSRTDNTEAFF